These 9 T cell receptor beta chains were all obtained from the same sample, sequenced in a study of T cell repertoires in ileal Crohn's disease (dated by TCRdb to between 2019 and 2020). The time point label for this specimen denotes: neoterminal ileum biopsy at postoperative endoscopy, about 6 months after surgery. Preparation of the library involved the immunoSEQ multiplex PCR assay. TCRdb retrieved this table from immuneACCESS and kept in-frame rearrangements only. Not all clones are present; in checked studies, unresolved V genes account for under half, and no reason is known for the remainder. For this sample there are about 13,000 clones; about three quarters appear just once. In total, the top ten clones hold 4.5% of the sample. Sequencing used ileal tissue. The source is an adult with Crohn's disease.

J is TRBJ2-5 and V is TRBV2, with 8 bases that match TRBD2. Germline loops: CDR1 SNHLY, CDR2 FYNNEI. J lost 1 base, V lost 8 bases, and 12 bases had no gene match. This CDR3 has 16 amino acids. The CDR3 sequence is CASPRGAGGFQETQYF. Here the CDR3 DNA reads TGTGCCAGCCCGCGGGGGGCGGGGGGCTTCCAAGAGACCCAGTACTTC.

The V gene is TRBV5-1, the J gene TRBJ2-6, with D possibly matching TRBD2 (5 bases). Trimming took off 0 bases at V and 2 bases at J, with 9 bases between the two ends. The germline V gene has CDR1 SGHRS and CDR2 YFSETQ. The CDR3 runs to 16 residues. The chain's CDR3 is CASSLVEGTGANVLTF. In DNA form, the CDR3 reads TGCGCCAGCAGCTTGGTAGAGGGCACTGGGGCCAACGTCCTGACTTTC.

V is TRBV5-1 and J is TRBJ2-5, with 8 bases matching TRBD2. Germline lookup yields CDR1 SGHRS and CDR2 YFSETQ. The CDR3 covers 14 residues. Losses at the gene ends were 0 bases for V and 3 bases for J; bases not matched to a gene: 1. The CDR3 region has the DNA TGCGCCAGCAGCTTGGGACTAGCGAAAGAGACCCAGTACTTC. This gives the protein CASSLGLAKETQYF.

This sequence joins TRBV2 and TRBJ1-3; possible D gene TRBD1, 6 bases. The V end lost 6 bases, the J end lost 4 bases, and 10 bases lay between the germline ends. This CDR3 has 13 amino acids. Germline V gene data show CDR1 as SNHLY and CDR2 as FYNNEI. Here the CDR3 DNA reads TGTGCCAGCAGCACAGGGCTGGGAAACACCATATATTTT. Encoded protein: CASSTGLGNTIYF.

The CDR3 loop reads CASSPRGSKNIQYF. CDR3 bases: TGTGCCAGCAGCCCCCGGGGATCCAAAAACATTCAGTACTTC. The chain combines TRBV7-2 with TRBJ2-4; TRBD2 is a possible D gene (5 bases). V was clipped by 5 bases and J by 2 bases, with 10 bases between them. The germline V gene has CDR1 SGHTA and CDR2 FQGNSA. CDR3 length: 14 residues.

This clone was found once. The rearrangement uses TRBV4-2 and TRBJ2-7; the match to TRBD2 covers 8 bases. CDR1 and CDR2 (germline): LGHNA, YNFKEQ. This CDR3 has 15 residues. J gave up 0 bases and V 0 bases, and 1 base lay outside the gene matches. The CDR3 bases are TGTGCCAGCAGCCAAGATCTAGCGGGCTCCTACGAGCAGTACTTC. Protein product: CASSQDLAGSYEQYF.

This clone was counted between two and nine times. The chain recombines TRBV6-1 with TRBJ2-2, with D tentatively TRBD1 (5 bases). There are 14 residues in the CDR3. From germline, CDR1 is MNHNS and CDR2 SASEGT. Trimming shortened V by 0 bases and J by 4 bases, and 6 bases separated the two germline ends. CDR3 DNA sequence: TGTGCCAGCAGTGAAGCGGGGCCCACCGGGGAGCTGTTTTTT. It specifies CASSEAGPTGELFF.

Here the CDR3 reads CASSLTQGQPQHF. In DNA, the CDR3 is TGTGCCAGCAGCTTAACTCAGGGACAGCCCCAGCATTTT. This rearrangement joins TRBV7-8 to TRBJ1-5, with D possibly being TRBD1 (5 bases). The CDR3 loop spans 13 amino acids. Germline V gene sequence: CDR1 SGHVS, CDR2 FQNEAQ. Trimming left V 2 bases short and J 7 bases short, with 9 bases between.

The V call is TRBV15, the J call TRBJ2-6; 8 bases map to TRBD1. CDR1 and CDR2 from the germline V gene are LNHNV and YYDKDF (reference sequence). The CDR3 totals 17 residues. The J segment lost 4 bases and the V segment lost 0 bases, leaving 5 bases of the junction unmatched. Written as DNA, the CDR3 is TGTGCCACCAGCAGAGAGGACAGGGCTTCCGGGGCCAACGTCCTGACTTTC. As protein: CATSREDRASGANVLTF.